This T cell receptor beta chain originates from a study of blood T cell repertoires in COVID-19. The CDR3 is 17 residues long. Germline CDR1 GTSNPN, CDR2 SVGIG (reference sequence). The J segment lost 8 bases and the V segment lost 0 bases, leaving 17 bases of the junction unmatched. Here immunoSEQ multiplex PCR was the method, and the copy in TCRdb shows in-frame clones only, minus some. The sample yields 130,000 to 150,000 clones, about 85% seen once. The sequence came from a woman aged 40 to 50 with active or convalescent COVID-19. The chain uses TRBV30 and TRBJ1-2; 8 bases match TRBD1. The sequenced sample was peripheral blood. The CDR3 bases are TGTGCCTGGAGTGTAAGGCTAGGACAGGGATTTTTTGGGGGCTACACCTTC. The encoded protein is CAWSVRLGQGFFGGYTF.